This T cell receptor (beta chain) was identified during a study of OX40 agonist ivuxolimab in advanced cancers. Study-level background: The costimulatory receptor OX40 (CD134) was targeted by ivuxolimab, a fully human IgG2 agonistic monoclonal antibody. Intravenous ivuxolimab was administered to patients every 2 weeks at six dose levels: 0.01, 0.1, 0.3, 1.5, 3 and 10 mg/kg. Of the approximately 50 dose-escalation patients, hepatocellular carcinoma was present in around 20, melanoma in approximately 15, renal cell carcinoma in 9 and head and neck cancer in 9. In the dose-escalation cohort, 82.7% of patients were male, and the mean age was roughly 60 years, with a range of 23 to 79. Prior anti-PD-1, anti-PD-L1 or anti-CTLA-4 therapy was permitted, and about two fifths of dose-escalation patients had received checkpoint inhibitors. Three dose-escalation patients achieved partial responses, one with hepatocellular carcinoma and two with cutaneous melanoma. The purpose of peripheral TCRbeta sequencing was to test whether ivuxolimab changed TCR sequence diversity and led to clonal T-cell expansion. The paper covers the monotherapy dose-escalation part of the phase I ivuxolimab trial, which included N ≈ 54 patients.

The table lists this clone with a count of one. Its antigen remains undetermined. The sample holds no much larger clone one base away, and base qualities are not on file. The trial excluded patients who had a history of autoimmune disease or were on systemic immunosuppression. Peripheral blood for TCR sequencing was collected from all dose cohorts at baseline, on cycle 4 day 1, and on cycle 7 day 1. Samples were obtained from an open-label, multicenter, first-in-human phase I dose-escalation trial of ivuxolimab. Adults with locally advanced or metastatic melanoma, renal cell, hepatocellular, or head and neck squamous cell carcinoma were enrolled in the trial. Before TCR sequencing, CD4+ and CD8+ T cells were separately sorted from peripheral blood. Results and caveats for the whole study, not just this receptor: The antigen specificity of the peripheral T cells that underwent clonal expansion was not determined. Clonal expansion of both CD4+ and CD8+ blood T cells was observed from baseline to week 6 at doses 0.1 to 3.0 mg/kg. Low levels of normalized T-cell clonal expansion were also seen in some nonresponding patients. Partial responders in the 0.1-3.0 mg/kg groups had among the lowest normalized peripheral clonal expansion, especially among CD8+ T cells. On average, CD8+ T cells showed more expanded clones than CD4+ T cells after ivuxolimab.

Genomic DNA was isolated from the sorted cells so that the TCRbeta CDR3 region could be sequenced. The immunoSEQ Assay was used to sequence the TCRbeta CDR3 regions. Imported from immuneACCESS, the table was reduced by TCRdb to in-frame sequences with V and J called. These copies leave out some clones; in studies compared against another copy, an unresolved V gene accounts for under half, and the cause of the remainder is not known. The sample data list around 58,000 clones, and about 89% of these were observed just once. Of the sample, approximately 1.5% is held by the ten largest clones. The receptor comes from an adult with an advanced solid tumor such as melanoma, head and neck, liver or kidney cancer. Specimen: CD4+ or CD8+ T cells sorted from blood, collected in a trial of the OX40 agonist ivuxolimab.

The CDR3 reads as follows: CASSPPWGGHNEQFF. The nucleotides are TGTGCCAGCTCACCTCCATGGGGGGGACACAATGAGCAGTTCTTC. Recombination linked TRBV18 to TRBJ2-1; TRBD2 fits 7 bases in the junction. Trimming takes 3 bases off V and 5 bases off J; junction bases not matched to a gene: 7. The CDR3 has 15 amino acids, counting the end cysteine and phenylalanine. The kept DNA is CDR3 alone, 45 bases in frame from the first base. CDR1 and CDR2 were assigned from the germline V gene as KGHSH and LQKENI.